This is a list of T cell receptor beta chains from one sample in a study of beta chain features in type 1 diabetes. Clones were read by immunoSEQ multiplex PCR, and TCRdb kept only the in-frame ones, dropping some. The table has almost 350,000 clones, about 18% seen once. Sample: naive CD4+ T cells from blood. These receptors all come from a young woman in good health. Each CDR3 is given with its conserved first and last residue. D genes are given only for firm matches. Clone sizes are given selectively: once, few, many, or a class where the clone is expanded.

abundance,d_gene,j_gene,v_gene,CDR3nt,CDR3aa
.,TRBD2,TRBJ2-1,TRBV4-1,TGCGCCAGCAGCCAAGCCGGGGGGAGATTAAATGAGCAGTTCTTC,CASSQAGGRLNEQFF
.,TRBD2,TRBJ2-3,TRBV7-2,TGTGCCAGCAGCTTGGGTACTAGCGGGGTCTTTAATACGCAGTATTTT,CASSLGTSGVFNTQYF
.,TRBD2,TRBJ2-5,TRBV30,TGTGCCTGGGGACTAGCGGGAGGGAAACAAGAGACCCAGTACTTC,CAWGLAGGKQETQYF
few,TRBD2,TRBJ2-3,TRBV23-1,TGCGCCAGCAGTCACCATACGGGACTAGCGGGAGAAGTCGTAGATACGCAGTATTTT,CASSHHTGLAGEVVDTQYF
few,.,TRBJ2-3,TRBV6-1,TGTGCCAGCAGTGAAACGCGGGATGGCACAGATACGCAGTATTTT,CASSETRDGTDTQYF
.,TRBD2,TRBJ2-2,TRBV2,TGTGCCAGCATTGGGAGGGAGATCGGGGAGCTGTTTTTT,CASIGREIGELFF
.,TRBD1,TRBJ1-1,TRBV5-4,TGTGCCAGCAGCTTGGCAAACAGGGGGAGTAGCGCTGAAGCTTTCTTT,CASSLANRGSSAEAFF
few,TRBD1,TRBJ2-6,TRBV4-2,TGTGCCAGCAGCCACACAGGGGTTAGGGGGGCCAACGTCCTGACTTTC,CASSHTGVRGANVLTF
few,.,TRBJ2-7,TRBV19,TGTGCCAGTAGTGGGGACATCGACTACGAGCAGTACTTC,CASSGDIDYEQYF
few,TRBD1,TRBJ2-2,TRBV10-3,TGTGCCATCAGTCGGACAGGGATTGGCACCGGGGAGCTGTTTTTT,CAISRTGIGTGELFF
.,TRBD1,TRBJ1-1,TRBV4-1,TGCGCCAGCAGCCCCTGGACAGGCCTCCGGAACACTGAAGCTTTCTTT,CASSPWTGLRNTEAFF
once,TRBD1,TRBJ2-5,TRBV19,TGTGCCAGTAGTCCCCTACAGGGGAACGCGGAGACCCAGTACTTC,CASSPLQGNAETQYF
few,TRBD1,TRBJ2-7,TRBV29-1,TGCAGCGTCGGGACAGAGAACTACGAGCAGTACTTC,CSVGTENYEQYF
few,.,TRBJ1-1,TRBV4-1,TGCGCCAGCAGCCAGGGGTGGACAGTGAACACTGAAGCTTTCTTT,CASSQGWTVNTEAFF
.,.,TRBJ1-5,TRBV30,TGTGCCTCCCAGGGAAACAATCAGCCCCAGCATTTT,CASQGNNQPQHF
few,.,TRBJ1-2,TRBV5-4,TGTGCCAGCAGCTTGGCGAACTATGGCTACACCTTC,CASSLANYGYTF
.,.,TRBJ1-1,TRBV29-1,TGCAGCGTTGGAGCGGCGCTTTCTAACACTGAAGCTTTCTTT,CSVGAALSNTEAFF
.,TRBD1,TRBJ2-7,TRBV7-2,TGTGCCAGCAGCTTAGGACAGGGGCGCGAGCAGTACTTC,CASSLGQGREQYF
.,TRBD1,TRBJ2-1,TRBV11-2,TGTGCCAGCAGCTCATTTGGACAGGGGAGATCCAATGAGCAGTTCTTC,CASSSFGQGRSNEQFF
few,TRBD1,TRBJ2-3,TRBV6-5,TGTGCCAGCAGTCTACAGGGGGCAGTCTCAGATACGCAGTATTTT,CASSLQGAVSDTQYF
few,.,TRBJ2-7,TRBV1,TGCACCAGCAGCCTATTCTACCCGGACTCCGAGTACGAGCAGTACTTC,CTSSLFYPDSEYEQYF
.,TRBD1,TRBJ1-2,TRBV7-9,TGTGCCAGCAGCCGAGGGACCGGGACAGATAACTATGGCTACACCTTC,CASSRGTGTDNYGYTF
few,.,TRBJ2-2,TRBV9,TGTGCCAGCAGCCCCCATACAACCGGGGAGCTGTTTTTT,CASSPHTTGELFF
few,TRBD1,TRBJ2-7,TRBV7-2,TGTGCCAGCAGCTTAGCCCCCAGGACAGGGCGAGGCGAGCAGTACTTC,CASSLAPRTGRGEQYF
.,TRBD1,TRBJ2-7,TRBV5-6,TGTGCCAGCAGCAGCTGGACAGGGTACGAGCAGTACTTC,CASSSWTGYEQYF
few,TRBD1,TRBJ2-6,TRBV30,TGTGCCTGGGGCCCAGGGGGTCCCTCTGGGGCCAACGTCCTGACTTTC,CAWGPGGPSGANVLTF
few,TRBD1,TRBJ2-7,TRBV6-5,TGTGCCAGCAGAGAGACAGGGGGTCTCTACGAGCAGTACTTC,CASRETGGLYEQYF
.,.,TRBJ2-5,TRBV2,TGTGCCAGCAGCGGTCGGGCAGGGTTGGAGACCCAGTACTTC,CASSGRAGLETQYF
.,.,TRBJ2-1,TRBV30,TGTGCCTGGAGCGCCGACAGGTACAATGAGCAGTTCTTC,CAWSADRYNEQFF
few,TRBD1,TRBJ1-2,TRBV30,TGTGCCCGGAGTGACAGGGACCTCTATGGCTACACCTTC,CARSDRDLYGYTF
.,.,TRBJ2-1,TRBV7-9,TGTGCCAGCAGCTTAGAAAGGGGTGGCAATGAGCAGTTCTTC,CASSLERGGNEQFF
.,.,TRBJ2-1,TRBV6-5,TGTGCCAGCAGTCAACGACAGGAGCAGTTCTTC,CASSQRQEQFF
.,.,TRBJ2-6,TRBV29-1,TGCAGCGTCCCCTGGCCTTCTGGGGCCAACGTCCTGACTTTC,CSVPWPSGANVLTF
.,TRBD1,TRBJ1-1,TRBV29-1,TGCAGCGTTAAAAGACAGGGGGCTGACACTGAAGCTTTCTTT,CSVKRQGADTEAFF
few,TRBD1,TRBJ2-6,TRBV5-1,TGCGCCAGCAGCCCCGGACAGGGCTACGGGGCCAACGTCCTGACTTTC,CASSPGQGYGANVLTF
.,.,TRBJ2-5,TRBV5-1,TGCGCCAGCAGCTTGGATGGGCTAAAACAAGAGACCCAGTACTTC,CASSLDGLKQETQYF
.,TRBD2,TRBJ2-5,TRBV10-3,TGTGCCATCAGTGGTGGAGGACTAGCGTTAGAGACCCAGTACTTC,CAISGGGLALETQYF
.,TRBD1,TRBJ2-3,TRBV15,TGTGCCACCAGCGGGGAATGGACAGGGGGTTCAGATACGCAGTATTTT,CATSGEWTGGSDTQYF
few,.,TRBJ2-7,TRBV30,TGTGCCTGGAAAGGGGGCTACGAGCAGTACTTC,CAWKGGYEQYF
.,TRBD1,TRBJ2-3,TRBV5-1,TGCGCCGGATCAACAGGGGACCCTAGCACAGATACGCAGTATTTT,CAGSTGDPSTDTQYF
.,.,TRBJ2-7,TRBV5-1,TGCGCCAGCAGCGGTTCAGCTCGCATCAGGGAGCAGTACTTC,CASSGSARIREQYF
few,TRBD1,TRBJ1-3,TRBV29-1,TGCAGCGTTTCGACAGGGCCCTCTGGAAACACCATATATTTT,CSVSTGPSGNTIYF